This T cell receptor (beta chain) was sequenced during a study of breast tumors, draining lymph nodes, adjacent tissues. Findings of the study overall: Tumor TCR diversity was below lymph nodes but above nontumor tissue. The lymph node origin of tumor T cells was framed as consistent with a hypothesis, not demonstrated. Tumor and nontumor repertoires were significantly more similar in luminal-like than in basal-like breast cancer.

Germline V gene sequence: CDR1 KGHSH, CDR2 LQKENI. The CDR3 consists of 15 residues. TCRdb re-called the multiplex PCR reads through MiXCR, storing one row per CDR3 protein. The sample shows 130,000 or so distinct CDR3 sequences, 20% to 25% of them seen only once. This clonotype has a count of ten or more. The target antigen is unknown. Germline and junction disagree at one end, which may indicate a read error. Breast cancer patients provided tissue from their axillary draining lymph nodes. The chain recombines TRBV18 with TRBJ2-5; 8 positions match TRBD1. This receptor was taken from a female donor with breast cancer. Some clones in this sample may be carry-over from other donors' samples. The sample was axillary lymph node tissue. The CDR3, as DNA: TGTGCCAGCTCTCCACTCGGACAGGGTTTAGAGACCCAGTACTTC. This gives the protein CASSPLGQGLETQYF.